A selection of T cell receptor beta chains follows, all from one sample in a study of T cells in tuberculosis. Clones were sequenced by immunoSEQ multiplex PCR, and TCRdb holds only the in-frame ones, with some missing. The sample consists of fewer than 35,000 clones, 95% of them appearing once. The sequenced sample was PBMCs. The receptors here all came from a donor aged 5 to 30 with latent tuberculosis or without tuberculosis infection. The CDR3 runs from the conserved cysteine through the conserved F or W. D genes are given only for firm matches. Where a row states a size, it is once, few, many or the class of an expanded clone; other rows omit it.

J gene: TRBJ2-7; V gene: TRBV5-4; clone size: NA; D gene: TRBD1; CDR3 DNA: TGTGCCAGCAGCACCGGACAGGGACCATACTACGAGCAGTACTTC; CDR3 protein: CASSTGQGPYYEQYF
J gene: TRBJ1-1; V gene: TRBV7-3; clone size: NA; D gene: NA; CDR3 DNA: TGTGCCAGCAGCCCCCGACCCACAGGGATTAACACTGAAGCTTTCTTT; CDR3 protein: CASSPRPTGINTEAFF
J gene: TRBJ2-1; V gene: TRBV9; clone size: NA; D gene: NA; CDR3 DNA: TGTGCCAGCAGCGTAGCAGGGGGGACTAGTACAAATGAGCAGTTCTTC; CDR3 protein: CASSVAGGTSTNEQFF
J gene: TRBJ1-3; V gene: TRBV7-9; clone size: NA; D gene: TRBD1; CDR3 DNA: TGTGCCAGCAGCTTAGGCGTTGACAGGGGGGCTGGAAACACCATATATTTT; CDR3 protein: CASSLGVDRGAGNTIYF
J gene: TRBJ1-5; V gene: TRBV5-6; clone size: once; D gene: TRBD1; CDR3 DNA: TGTGCCAGCAGCTTGGGGACAGGGGGCCAGCCCCAGCATTTT; CDR3 protein: CASSLGTGGQPQHF
J gene: TRBJ2-3; V gene: TRBV30; clone size: NA; D gene: TRBD2; CDR3 DNA: TGTGCCTGGAGTCCTGGACTAGGGCTTTCAGATACGCAGTATTTT; CDR3 protein: CAWSPGLGLSDTQYF
J gene: TRBJ2-7; V gene: TRBV29-1; clone size: NA; D gene: NA; CDR3 DNA: TGCAGCGTCCAGCGAGGGGGCTACGAGCAGTACTTC; CDR3 protein: CSVQRGGYEQYF
J gene: TRBJ2-5; V gene: TRBV7-3; clone size: NA; D gene: NA; CDR3 DNA: TGTGCCCACCAGGTTTGGACCCAGTACTTC; CDR3 protein: CAHQVWTQYF
J gene: TRBJ2-3; V gene: TRBV7-2; clone size: NA; D gene: NA; CDR3 DNA: TGTGCCAGCAGCTCCCAGGGGTCCTCAGATACGCAGTATTTT; CDR3 protein: CASSSQGSSDTQYF
J gene: TRBJ1-3; V gene: TRBV25-1; clone size: NA; D gene: NA; CDR3 DNA: TGTGCCAGCAGTGAAAATCCAGGGCGAATGAGAAACACCATATATTTT; CDR3 protein: CASSENPGRMRNTIYF
J gene: TRBJ2-7; V gene: TRBV6-5; clone size: NA; D gene: TRBD2; CDR3 DNA: TGTGCCAGCAGTACTAGCGGGAGGACGAACGAGCAGTACTTC; CDR3 protein: CASSTSGRTNEQYF
J gene: TRBJ1-3; V gene: TRBV28; clone size: NA; D gene: NA; CDR3 DNA: TGTGCCAGCAGTGTCATGGGAAACACCATATATTTT; CDR3 protein: CASSVMGNTIYF
J gene: TRBJ1-1; V gene: TRBV27; clone size: once; D gene: NA; CDR3 DNA: TGTGCCAGCAGTTTACTAATGAACACTGAAGCTTTCTTT; CDR3 protein: CASSLLMNTEAFF
J gene: TRBJ1-2; V gene: TRBV5-6; clone size: NA; D gene: TRBD1; CDR3 DNA: TGTGCCAGCAGCCTGGGACAGTTCTATGGCTACACCTTC; CDR3 protein: CASSLGQFYGYTF
J gene: TRBJ2-1; V gene: TRBV2; clone size: once; D gene: TRBD2; CDR3 DNA: TGTGCCAGCAGTAGACTAGCGGGATCCTACAATGAGCAGTTCTTC; CDR3 protein: CASSRLAGSYNEQFF